This is a list of T cell receptor beta chains from one sample in a study of T cells in narcolepsy. This table comes from immunoSEQ multiplex PCR, and its TCRdb copy is limited to in-frame clones, with some not included. This sample has about 25,000 clones, with approximately 85% found just once. Sequences were obtained from CD45RA- memory CD4+ T cells from PBMCs. These receptors all come from a human donor with narcolepsy. CDR3s include the opening cysteine and the closing phenylalanine or tryptophan. A D gene is named only where the DNA matches it firmly. Only part of the rows carry a size: once, few, many, or a class if the clone is expanded.

j_call v_call d_call clone_size cdr3_aa cdr3_nt
TRBJ2-7 TRBV11-3 - - CASSLTSTGYEQYF TGTGCCAGCAGCTTAACCTCGACAGGCTACGAGCAGTACTTC
TRBJ2-7 TRBV6-1 TRBD2 - CASSEMIAGVNEQYF TGTGCCAGCAGTGAAATGATAGCGGGAGTTAACGAGCAGTACTTC
TRBJ2-7 TRBV7-2 - few CASSLDTGSYEQYF TGTGCCAGCAGCTTAGATACAGGGTCCTACGAGCAGTACTTC
TRBJ1-5 TRBV28 TRBD1 once CASSGRTGGLQPQHF TGTGCCAGCAGTGGTCGGACAGGGGGCCTTCAGCCCCAGCATTTT
TRBJ2-1 TRBV28 TRBD2 - CASSGRPYNEQFF TGTGCCAGTAGCGGGAGACCTTACAATGAGCAGTTCTTC
TRBJ2-5 TRBV7-2 TRBD2 - CASSSDLSGRAGETQYF TGTGCCAGCAGCTCCGACCTTAGCGGGAGGGCCGGGGAGACCCAGTACTTC
TRBJ1-1 TRBV18 TRBD1 - CASSFGQGNTEAFF TGTGCCAGCTCATTCGGACAGGGGAACACTGAAGCTTTCTTT
TRBJ2-7 TRBV20-1 - - CSARDQTEQYF TGCAGTGCTAGAGATCAGACAGAGCAGTACTTC
TRBJ2-2 TRBV5-6 TRBD2 - CASSLLPSGRAVSGELFF TGTGCCAGCAGCTTGCTTCCTAGCGGGAGGGCCGTAAGCGGGGAGCTGTTTTTT
TRBJ1-2 TRBV19 - - CASSFDSEVDGYTF TGTGCCAGTAGCTTCGACAGCGAGGTTGATGGCTACACCTTC
TRBJ2-3 TRBV7-8 TRBD2 - CASSLGSVAGGDTQYF TGTGCCAGCAGCCTTGGTAGCGTAGCGGGAGGAGATACGCAGTATTTT
TRBJ1-1 TRBV30 - - CAGTRTRATEAFF TGTGCCGGGACCCGTACGAGGGCCACTGAAGCTTTCTTT
TRBJ2-1 TRBV6-1 - - CASAPSYRFSREQFF TGTGCCAGCGCCCCGTCGTACAGGTTTTCTCGTGAGCAGTTCTTC
TRBJ2-1 TRBV11-2 - - CASRPQGYAYNEQFF TGTGCCAGCAGGCCCCAGGGGTACGCCTACAATGAGCAGTTCTTC
TRBJ2-1 TRBV19 - few CASSLNPARGSDEQFF TGTGCCAGTAGTCTCAACCCCGCTCGGGGTTCCGATGAGCAGTTCTTC
TRBJ1-1 TRBV29-1 TRBD1 - CSVLGQVGTEAFF TGCAGCGTTTTAGGACAGGTCGGCACTGAAGCTTTCTTT
TRBJ2-2 TRBV5-1 TRBD1 - CASSLRTGPGTGELFF TGCGCCAGCAGCCTCCGGACAGGGCCGGGGACCGGGGAGCTGTTTTTT
TRBJ2-2 TRBV5-4 TRBD2 - CASSPGGTSGRHTGELFF TGTGCCAGCAGCCCGGGGGGGACTAGCGGGAGGCATACCGGGGAGCTGTTTTTT
TRBJ1-1 TRBV5-1 TRBD1 - CASSGGQGRDTEAFF TGCGCCAGCAGCGGGGGACAGGGAAGGGACACTGAAGCTTTCTTT
TRBJ2-1 TRBV5-6 TRBD2 - CASSSGLAGGKQFF TGTGCCAGCAGCTCGGGACTAGCGGGAGGAAAGCAGTTCTTC
TRBJ2-5 TRBV10-3 - - CAISEGEGPQETQYF TGTGCCATCAGCGAGGGGGAGGGGCCCCAAGAGACCCAGTACTTC
TRBJ1-2 TRBV7-2 TRBD1 - CASSVGTGKVANYGYTF TGTGCCAGCAGCGTGGGGACAGGGAAAGTGGCTAACTATGGCTACACCTTC
TRBJ1-2 TRBV7-9 - once CASSLGKNLESYTF TGTGCCAGCAGCTTAGGAAAAAACCTAGAATCCTACACCTTC
TRBJ2-4 TRBV18 - - CASSPLQHGAKNIQYF TGTGCCAGCTCACCACTGCAACACGGGGCCAAAAACATTCAGTACTTC
TRBJ2-5 TRBV7-2 TRBD2 once CASITGTSGSGTQYF TGTGCCAGCATTACCGGGACTAGCGGGAGTGGGACCCAGTACTTC
TRBJ2-7 TRBV18 TRBD2 once CASSEMTSVNEQYF TGTGCCAGCTCGGAGATGACTAGCGTGAACGAGCAGTACTTC
TRBJ1-2 TRBV6-5 - - CASRTDSYYGYTF TGTGCCAGCAGGACAGACTCGTACTATGGCTACACCTTC
TRBJ1-4 TRBV5-1 - once CASSPRGTANEKLFF TGCGCCAGCAGTCCGAGGGGGACGGCGAATGAAAAACTGTTTTTT
TRBJ1-2 TRBV18 TRBD1 - CASSPDWTGGKAYGYTF TGTGCCAGCTCACCCGACTGGACAGGGGGCAAGGCCTATGGCTACACCTTC
TRBJ1-1 TRBV5-1 - - CASSWDGQIGTEAFF TGCGCCAGCAGCTGGGACGGACAGATTGGGACTGAAGCTTTCTTT
TRBJ2-7 TRBV7-3 - - CASSSQDSEQYF TGTGCCAGCAGCTCACAAGACAGCGAGCAGTACTTC
TRBJ1-1 TRBV5-8 - - CASSRLGGMNTEAFF TGTGCCAGCAGTCGTCTGGGGGGAATGAACACTGAAGCTTTCTTT
TRBJ2-1 TRBV11-2 TRBD2 once CASSLLGGAGLAGRNEQFF TGTGCCAGCAGCTTATTAGGGGGCGCGGGACTAGCGGGGAGGAATGAGCAGTTCTTC
TRBJ1-4 TRBV6-6 TRBD1 - CASTPSRTGLEKLFF TGTGCCAGCACGCCGTCGCGGACAGGGCTTGAAAAACTGTTTTTT
TRBJ1-2 TRBV28 TRBD1 - CASSLTQGANGYTF TGTGCCAGCAGTTTGACTCAGGGGGCAAATGGCTACACCTTC
TRBJ2-5 TRBV4-2 TRBD2 few CASSQGTSGIASKETQYF TGTGCCAGCAGCCAGGGGACTAGCGGGATTGCATCTAAAGAGACCCAGTACTTC
TRBJ2-3 TRBV19 TRBD2 - CASSMGGSSGSSRGTQYF TGTGCCAGTAGTATGGGGGGTTCTAGCGGGAGCTCCCGAGGTACGCAGTATTTT
TRBJ2-1 TRBV6-4 TRBD2 - CASSDELAAYNEQFF TGTGCCAGCAGTGATGAACTAGCGGCCTACAATGAGCAGTTCTTC
TRBJ1-5 TRBV28 - - CASSPLNTYQPQHF TGTGCCAGCAGTCCTCTAAATACCTATCAGCCCCAGCATTTT
TRBJ1-1 TRBV19 - - CASSPQKDSEAFF TGTGCCAGTAGTCCTCAAAAGGACAGCGAAGCTTTCTTT
TRBJ2-5 TRBV5-1 TRBD2 - CASRREAGEETQYF TGCGCCAGCAGGCGCGAAGCGGGAGAAGAGACCCAGTACTTC
TRBJ2-3 TRBV5-4 - - CASSLDVGFSDTQYF TGTGCCAGCAGCTTGGATGTCGGGTTTTCAGATACGCAGTATTTT
TRBJ1-1 TRBV30 - - CAWSVRSSGRDYTEAFF TGTGCCTGGAGTGTAAGGTCGTCAGGCCGTGATTACACTGAAGCTTTCTTT
TRBJ2-7 TRBV14 - - CGIPRQYF TGTGGTATTCCGCGGCAGTACTTC
TRBJ2-1 TRBV25-1 - - CASSESRGFSYNEQFF TGTGCCAGCAGTGAATCAAGAGGGTTCTCCTACAATGAGCAGTTCTTC
TRBJ2-5 TRBV7-6 - few CAHCPGQRETQYF TGTGCTCACTGCCCGGGCCAGCGGGAGACCCAGTACTTC
TRBJ1-4 TRBV7-9 TRBD1 - CASSFEWTGDNEKLFF TGTGCCAGCAGCTTTGAATGGACAGGGGATAATGAAAAACTGTTTTTT
TRBJ2-3 TRBV4-2 - - CASSRYPDTQYF TGTGCCAGCAGCCGTTATCCAGATACGCAGTATTTT
TRBJ2-7 TRBV6-1 TRBD1 - CASSPGQDAYEQYF TGTGCCAGCAGCCCGGGACAGGACGCCTACGAGCAGTACTTC
TRBJ1-2 TRBV29-1 TRBD1 - CSVSPGQGYGYTF TGCAGCGTTTCCCCGGGACAGGGCTATGGCTACACCTTC
TRBJ2-7 TRBV2 TRBD2 - CATREGIAPPYEQYF TGTGCCACTCGGGAGGGAATAGCTCCCCCCTACGAGCAGTACTTC
TRBJ2-7 TRBV5-6 TRBD1 - CASSPGAGQGASEQYF TGTGCCAGCAGCCCGGGGGCGGGACAGGGGGCCAGCGAGCAGTACTTC
TRBJ2-7 TRBV6-5 - - CASSQQGGGYEQYF TGTGCCAGCAGTCAACAGGGGGGGGGCTACGAGCAGTACTTC
TRBJ1-5 TRBV7-8 TRBD1 - CASSSLPDRGNQPQHF TGTGCCAGCAGCTCCCTTCCGGACAGGGGCAATCAGCCCCAGCATTTT